This TCR beta chain originates from a study of blood T cell repertoires in COVID-19. Study at large: Material from acute and convalescent COVID-19 was sourced from the United States, Italy and Spain.

Participants, 18 to 89 years old, spanned 24 US areas. Allocation to cohorts depended on clinical history reported by the participants. Here immunoSEQ multiplex PCR was the method, and the copy in TCRdb shows in-frame clones only, minus some. The sample holds more than 400,000 clones, roughly 87% seen once. Germline lookup yields CDR1 ENHRY and CDR2 SYGVKD. The CDR3 loop spans 15 amino acids. With V trimmed by 0 bases and J by 7 bases, 6 bases remained unmatched. This chain connects TRBV10-3 to TRBJ1-3; 7 positions agree with TRBD1. The origin of this receptor is a woman aged 18-29 years who had recovered from COVID-19. Sequencing was done on a sample of PBMCs or T cells enriched from blood (not recorded which). The CDR3 here is CAISESGTEGNTIYF. CDR3 nucleotide sequence: TGTGCCATCAGTGAGTCAGGGACAGAGGGGAACACCATATATTTT.